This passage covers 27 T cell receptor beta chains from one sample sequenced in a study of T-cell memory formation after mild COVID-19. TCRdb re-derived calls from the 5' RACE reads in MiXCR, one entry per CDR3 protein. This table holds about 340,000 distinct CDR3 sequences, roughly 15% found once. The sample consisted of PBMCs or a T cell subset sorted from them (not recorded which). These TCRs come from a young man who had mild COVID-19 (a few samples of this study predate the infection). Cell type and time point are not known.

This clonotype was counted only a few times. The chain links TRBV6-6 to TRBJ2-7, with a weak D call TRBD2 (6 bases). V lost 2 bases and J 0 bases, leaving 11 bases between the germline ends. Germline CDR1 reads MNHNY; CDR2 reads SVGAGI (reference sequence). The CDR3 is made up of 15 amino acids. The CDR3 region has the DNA TGTGCCAGCAGTTACAGACGGGAGAGCTCCTACGAGCAGTACGTC. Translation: CASSYRRESSYEQYV.

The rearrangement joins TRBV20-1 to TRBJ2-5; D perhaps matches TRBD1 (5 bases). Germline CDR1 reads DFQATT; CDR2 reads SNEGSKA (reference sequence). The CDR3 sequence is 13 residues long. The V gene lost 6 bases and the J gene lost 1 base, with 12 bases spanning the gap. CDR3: CSAPGHTQETQYF. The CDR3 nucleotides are TGCAGTGCCCCAGGGCACACCCAAGAGACCCAGTACTTC.

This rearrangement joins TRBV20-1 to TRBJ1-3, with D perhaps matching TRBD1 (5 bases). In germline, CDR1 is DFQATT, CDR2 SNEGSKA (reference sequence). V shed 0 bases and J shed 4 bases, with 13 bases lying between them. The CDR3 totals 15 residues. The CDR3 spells CSARDFAGDGNTIYF. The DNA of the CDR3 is TGCAGTGCTAGAGATTTCGCGGGGGACGGAAACACCATATATTTT.

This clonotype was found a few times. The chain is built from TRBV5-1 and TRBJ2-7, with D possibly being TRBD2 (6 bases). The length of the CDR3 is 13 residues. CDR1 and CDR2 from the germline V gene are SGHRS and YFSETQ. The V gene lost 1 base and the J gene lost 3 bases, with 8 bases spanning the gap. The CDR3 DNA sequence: TGCGCCAGCAGCTTGCAGGGAGGCTACGAGCAGTACGTC. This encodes CASSLQGGYEQYV.

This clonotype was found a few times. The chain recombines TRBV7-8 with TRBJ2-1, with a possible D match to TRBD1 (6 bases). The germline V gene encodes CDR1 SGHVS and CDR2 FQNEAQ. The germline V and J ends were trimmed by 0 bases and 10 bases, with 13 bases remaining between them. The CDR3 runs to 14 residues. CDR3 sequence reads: CASSLAGQSIEQFF. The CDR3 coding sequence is TGTGCCAGCAGCTTAGCTGGACAGTCGATAGAGCAGTTCTTC.

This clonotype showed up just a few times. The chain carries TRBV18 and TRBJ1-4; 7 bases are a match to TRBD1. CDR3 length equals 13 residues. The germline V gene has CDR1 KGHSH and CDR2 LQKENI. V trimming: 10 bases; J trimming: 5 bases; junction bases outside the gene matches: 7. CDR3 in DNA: TGTGCCACCGGGACAGTATCCAATGAAAAACTGTTTTTT. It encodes CATGTVSNEKLFF.

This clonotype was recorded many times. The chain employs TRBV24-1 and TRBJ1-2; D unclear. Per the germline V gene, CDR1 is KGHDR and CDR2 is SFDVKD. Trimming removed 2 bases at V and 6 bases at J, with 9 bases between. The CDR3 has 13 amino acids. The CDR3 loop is CATSDSDGHGYTF. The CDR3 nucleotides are TGTGCCACCAGTGATTCGGACGGGCATGGCTACACCTTC.

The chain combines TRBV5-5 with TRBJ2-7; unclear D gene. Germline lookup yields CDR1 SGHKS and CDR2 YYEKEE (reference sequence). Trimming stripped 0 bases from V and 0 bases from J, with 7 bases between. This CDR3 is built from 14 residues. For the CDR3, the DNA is TGTGCCAGCAGCTTGGTTTCGAGCTCCTACGAGCAGTACTTC. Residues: CASSLVSSSYEQYF.

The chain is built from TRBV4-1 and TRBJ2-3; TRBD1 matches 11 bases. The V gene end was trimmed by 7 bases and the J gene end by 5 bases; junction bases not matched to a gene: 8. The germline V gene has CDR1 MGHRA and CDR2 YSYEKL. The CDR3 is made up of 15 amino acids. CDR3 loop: CASTSRGQGVDTQYF. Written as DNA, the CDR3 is TGCGCCAGCACCTCCAGGGGACAGGGGGTAGATACGCAGTATTTT.

This chain's CDR3 is CASSFRDRGGEQYF. In DNA form, the CDR3 reads TGTGCCAGCAGTTTTAGGGACAGGGGTGGCGAGCAGTACTTC. V and J are TRBV12-3 or TRBV12-4 and TRBJ2-7; the match to TRBD1 covers 10 bases. This CDR3 has 14 residues. Trimming took 3 bases from V and 6 from J; bases not matched to a gene: 5.

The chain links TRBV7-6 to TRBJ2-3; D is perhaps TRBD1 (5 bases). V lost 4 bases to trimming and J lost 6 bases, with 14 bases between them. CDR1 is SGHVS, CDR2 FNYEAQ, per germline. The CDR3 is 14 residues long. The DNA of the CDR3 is TGTGCCAGCAGCTCTTCGGACATTCTTGATACGCAGTATTTT. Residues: CASSSSDILDTQYF.

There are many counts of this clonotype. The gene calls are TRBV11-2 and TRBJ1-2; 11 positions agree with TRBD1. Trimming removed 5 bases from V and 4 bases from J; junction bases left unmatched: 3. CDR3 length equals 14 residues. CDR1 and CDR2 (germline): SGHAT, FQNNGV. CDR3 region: CASSPGTGGYGYTF. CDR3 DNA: TGTGCCAGCAGCCCAGGGACAGGGGGCTATGGCTACACCTTC.

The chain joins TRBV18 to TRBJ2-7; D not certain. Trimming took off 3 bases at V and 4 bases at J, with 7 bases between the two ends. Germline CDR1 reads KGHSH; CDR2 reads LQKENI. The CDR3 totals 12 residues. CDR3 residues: CASSPDDYEQYV. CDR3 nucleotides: TGTGCCAGCTCACCGGACGATTACGAGCAGTACGTC.

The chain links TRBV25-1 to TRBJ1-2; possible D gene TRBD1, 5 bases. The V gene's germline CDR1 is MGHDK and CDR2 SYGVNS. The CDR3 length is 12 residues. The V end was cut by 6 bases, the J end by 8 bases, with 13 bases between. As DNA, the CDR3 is TGTGCCAGCAGGGCTTCCACAGGAGGCTACACCTTC. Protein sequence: CASRASTGGYTF.

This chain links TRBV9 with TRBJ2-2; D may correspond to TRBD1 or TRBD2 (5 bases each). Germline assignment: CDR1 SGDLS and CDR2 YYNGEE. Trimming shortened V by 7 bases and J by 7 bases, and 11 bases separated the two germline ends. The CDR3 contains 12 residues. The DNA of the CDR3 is TGTGCCAGCCGGGGCCTGGGCGGGGAGCTGTTTTTT. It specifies CASRGLGGELFF.

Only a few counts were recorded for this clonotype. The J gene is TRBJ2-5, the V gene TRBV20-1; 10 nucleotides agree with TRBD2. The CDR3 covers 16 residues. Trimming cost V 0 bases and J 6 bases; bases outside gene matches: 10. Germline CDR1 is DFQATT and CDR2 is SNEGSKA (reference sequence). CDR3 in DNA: TGCAGTGCTAGAGATCGAGCGGGGGGGCCCCTCCAGACCCAGTACTTC. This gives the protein CSARDRAGGPLQTQYF.

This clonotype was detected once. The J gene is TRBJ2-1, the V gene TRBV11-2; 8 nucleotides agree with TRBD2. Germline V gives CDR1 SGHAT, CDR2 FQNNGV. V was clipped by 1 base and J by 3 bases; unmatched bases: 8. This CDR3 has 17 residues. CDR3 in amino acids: CASSLGDERGHYNEQFF. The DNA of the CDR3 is TGTGCCAGCAGCTTAGGGGACGAGCGGGGGCACTACAATGAGCAGTTCTTC.

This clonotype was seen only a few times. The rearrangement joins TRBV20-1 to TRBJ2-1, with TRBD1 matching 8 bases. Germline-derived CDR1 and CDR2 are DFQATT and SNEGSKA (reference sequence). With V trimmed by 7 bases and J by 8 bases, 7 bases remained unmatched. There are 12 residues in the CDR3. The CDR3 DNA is TGCAGTGTTCGAAAGGACAGGGATGAGCAGTTCTTC. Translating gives CSVRKDRDEQFF.

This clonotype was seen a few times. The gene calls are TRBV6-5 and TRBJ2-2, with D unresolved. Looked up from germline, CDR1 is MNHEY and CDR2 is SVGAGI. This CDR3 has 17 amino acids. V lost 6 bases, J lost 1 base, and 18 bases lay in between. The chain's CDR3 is CASSLLSPQVNTGELFF. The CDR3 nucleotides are TGTGCCAGCAGCCTACTTTCCCCCCAGGTGAACACCGGGGAGCTGTTTTTT.

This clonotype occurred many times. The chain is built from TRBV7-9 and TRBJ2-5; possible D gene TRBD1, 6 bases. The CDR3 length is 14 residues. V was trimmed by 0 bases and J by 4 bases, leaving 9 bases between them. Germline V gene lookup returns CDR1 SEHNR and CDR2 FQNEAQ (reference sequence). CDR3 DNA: TGTGCCAGCAGCTTAGCGGGCAGGGGAGAGACCCAGTACTTC. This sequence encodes CASSLAGRGETQYF. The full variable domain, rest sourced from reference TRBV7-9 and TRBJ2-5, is DTGVSQNPRHKITKRGQNVTFRCDPISEHNRLYWYRQTLGQGPEFLTYFQNEAQLEKSRLLSDRFSAERPKGSFSTLEIQRTEQGDSAMYLCASSLAGRGETQYFGPGTRLLVL.

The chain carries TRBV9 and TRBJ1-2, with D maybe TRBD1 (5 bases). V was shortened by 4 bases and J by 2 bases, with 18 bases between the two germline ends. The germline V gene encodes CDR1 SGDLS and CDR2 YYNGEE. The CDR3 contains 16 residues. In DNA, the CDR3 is TGTGCCAGCAGCCCCCCGCCCTGGACACCGAACTATGGCTACACCTTC. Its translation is CASSPPPWTPNYGYTF. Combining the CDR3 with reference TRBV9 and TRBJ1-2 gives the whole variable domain DSGVTQTPKHLITATGQRVTLRCSPRSGDLSVYWYQQSLDQGLQFLIQYYNGEERAKGNILERFSAQQFPDLHSELNLSSLELGDSALYFCASSPPPWTPNYGYTFGSGTRLTVV.

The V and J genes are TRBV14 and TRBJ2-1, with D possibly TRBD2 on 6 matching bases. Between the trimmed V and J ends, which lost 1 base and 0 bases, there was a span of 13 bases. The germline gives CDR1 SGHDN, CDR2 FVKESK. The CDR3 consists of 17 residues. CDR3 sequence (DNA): TGTGCCAGCAGCCAAGGGAGGGGCAGGTCCTCCTACAATGAGCAGTTCTTC. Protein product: CASSQGRGRSSYNEQFF. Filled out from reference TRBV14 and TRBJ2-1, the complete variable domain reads EAGVTQFPSHSVIEKGQTVTLRCDPISGHDNLYWYRRVMGKEIKFLLHFVKESKQDESGMPNNRFLAERTGGTYSTLKVQPAELEDSGVYFCASSQGRGRSSYNEQFFGPGTRLTVL.

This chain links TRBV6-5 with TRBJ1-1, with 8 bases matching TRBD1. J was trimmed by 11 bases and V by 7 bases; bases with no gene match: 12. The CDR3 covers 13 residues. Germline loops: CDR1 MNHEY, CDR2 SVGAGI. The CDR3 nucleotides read TGTGCCAGCACCGGGACAGGTGGGGTAGGGGCTTTCTTT. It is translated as CASTGTGGVGAFF.

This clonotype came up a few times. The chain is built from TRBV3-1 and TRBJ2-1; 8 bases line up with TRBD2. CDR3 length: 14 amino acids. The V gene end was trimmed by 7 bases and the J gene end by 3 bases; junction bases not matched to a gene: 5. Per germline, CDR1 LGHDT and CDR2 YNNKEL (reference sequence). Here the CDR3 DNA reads TGTGCCAGCAACGGGGGGGCCTTCTACAATGAGCAGTTCTTC. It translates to CASNGGAFYNEQFF.

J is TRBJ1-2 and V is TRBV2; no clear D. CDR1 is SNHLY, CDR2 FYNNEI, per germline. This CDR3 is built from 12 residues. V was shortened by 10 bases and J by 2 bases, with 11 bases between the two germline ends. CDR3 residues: CATQTGNYGYTF. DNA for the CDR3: TGTGCCACCCAGACGGGCAACTATGGCTACACCTTC.

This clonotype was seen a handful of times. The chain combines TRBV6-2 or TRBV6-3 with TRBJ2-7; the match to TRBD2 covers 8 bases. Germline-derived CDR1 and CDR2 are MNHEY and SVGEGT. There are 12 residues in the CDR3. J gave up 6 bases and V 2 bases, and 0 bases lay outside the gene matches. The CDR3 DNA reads TGTGCCAGCAGTTACGCGGGGGGCGAGCAGTACGTC. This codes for CASSYAGGEQYV.

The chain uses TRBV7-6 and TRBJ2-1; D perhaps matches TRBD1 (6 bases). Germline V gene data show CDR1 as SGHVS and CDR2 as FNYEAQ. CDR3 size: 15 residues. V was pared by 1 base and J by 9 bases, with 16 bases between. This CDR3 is CASSLDPGGLSEQFF. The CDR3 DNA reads TGTGCCAGCAGCTTAGACCCTGGGGGCCTAAGTGAGCAGTTCTTC.